Shown below are 21 T cell receptor beta chains from a single sample sequenced in a study of T cells in localized non-small cell lung cancer. Sequencing used immunoSEQ multiplex PCR; TCRdb keeps in-frame clones, though not all of them. Here the sample spans around 700 clones, 20% to 25% being singletons. The sample consisted of normal lung tissue next to the tumor, taken before any cancer treatment. The receptors here all came from a woman aged 35 to 69 with stage II squamous cell lung carcinoma.

This clone was seen a few times. The chain has TRBV11-3 and TRBJ1-1, with D perhaps TRBD1 (5 bases). Germline assignment: CDR1 SGHNT and CDR2 YENEEA. V was cut by 1 base and J by 2 bases, with 8 bases left in between. The length of the CDR3 is 14 residues. The CDR3 DNA sequence: TGTGCCAGCAGCTTAGGGGGGAAAAACACTGAAGCTTTCTTT. It encodes CASSLGGKNTEAFF.

This clone was counted only a few times. The chain couples TRBV9 to TRBJ2-7, with D perhaps being TRBD1 or TRBD2 (5 bases each). The CDR3 spans 13 residues. The germline V and J ends were trimmed by 3 bases and 2 bases, with 9 bases remaining between them. The V gene's germline CDR1 is SGDLS and CDR2 YYNGEE. CDR3 residues: CASSAQGPYEQYF. The CDR3, as DNA: TGTGCCAGCAGCGCCCAGGGACCCTACGAGCAGTACTTC.

The rearrangement joins TRBV19 to TRBJ1-3, with TRBD1 identical over 9 bases. CDR1 LNHDA and CDR2 SQIVND come from the germline V gene (reference sequence). The CDR3 loop spans 16 amino acids. V lost 4 bases and J lost 7; bases outside the gene matches: 11. CDR3: CASSSGAAQGANTIYF. CDR3 coding DNA: TGTGCCAGTAGTAGCGGCGCGGCACAGGGGGCGAACACCATATATTTT. The entire variable domain, with the rest obtained from reference TRBV19 and TRBJ1-3, is as follows: DGGITQSPKYLFRKEGQNVTLSCEQNLNHDAMYWYRQDPGQGLRLIYYSQIVNDFQKGDIAEGYSVSREKKESFPLTVTSAQKNPTAFYLCASSSGAAQGANTIYFGEGSWLTVV.

The rearrangement uses TRBV6-8 and TRBJ1-2, with D possibly TRBD1 on 6 matching bases. This CDR3 comprises 15 residues. V lost 5 bases and J 0 bases, leaving 13 bases between the germline ends. The germline V gene encodes CDR1 MNHGY and CDR2 SAAAGT. This CDR3 is CASSPTGSPNYGYTF. The CDR3 DNA sequence: TGTGCCAGCAGTCCTACAGGGAGCCCTAACTATGGCTACACCTTC.

This clone occurred once. V is TRBV10-1 and J is TRBJ2-1; perhaps TRBD2 as D (5 bases). CDR1 WNHNN and CDR2 SYGVQD come from the germline V gene (reference sequence). Trimming cost V 4 bases and J 8 bases, with 12 bases left between them. The CDR3 consists of 13 residues. The CDR3: CASSGRPRDEQFF. DNA of the CDR3: TGCGCCAGCAGTGGGAGGCCCCGCGATGAGCAGTTCTTC.

By sample share, this clone is hyperexpanded (1% or more). The gene calls are TRBV18 and TRBJ2-7, with D possibly being TRBD1 (6 bases). Trimming stripped 5 bases from V and 1 base from J, with 9 bases between. The CDR3 is 13 residues long. CDR1 and CDR2 (germline): KGHSH, LQKENI. CDR3 residues: CASSSQGSYEQYF. The DNA of the CDR3 is TGTGCCAGCTCATCACAGGGATCCTACGAGCAGTACTTC.

V is TRBV6-8 and J is TRBJ2-7; possibly TRBD1 or TRBD2 for D (5 bases each). The ends were cut back, 5 bases at V and 3 bases at J, with 11 bases in the middle. The CDR3 has 13 residues. The germline V gene encodes CDR1 MNHGY and CDR2 SAAAGT. The DNA for the CDR3 is TGTGCCAGCAGTGAGGGACCGTACTACGAGCAGTACGTC. Translation: CASSEGPYYEQYV.

In its sample, this clone was seen a few times. At one of its ends the junction is not consistent with the germline gene, which may arise from a read error. This chain connects TRBV6-8 to TRBJ2-5, with D possibly matching TRBD2 (6 bases). This CDR3 has 14 residues. Germline V gene data show CDR1 as MNHGY and CDR2 as SAAAGT. Written as DNA, the CDR3 is TGTGCCATCAGTGTGGGGGGAGAACAAGAGACCCAGTACTTC. Residues: CAISVGGEQETQYF.

The V gene is TRBV1, the J gene TRBJ1-2. TRBV1 is marked as a pseudogene. The CDR3 sequence is 13 residues long. The CDR3 DNA sequence: TGCGCCAGCAGCCAAGAAGGCGCTAATGGCTACACCTTC. The encoded protein is CASSQEGANGYTF.

The chain carries TRBV6-8 and TRBJ2-5, with 8 bases identical to TRBD2. Germline assignment: CDR1 MNHGY and CDR2 SAAAGT. The V segment lost 2 bases and the J segment 2 bases; nucleotides outside the gene matches: 7. The CDR3 runs 16 residues. CDR3 region: CASSYGVSGGQETQYF. The CDR3 DNA follows: TGTGCCAGCAGTTACGGAGTTTCGGGGGGGCAAGAGACCCAGTACTTC.

This clone has a handful of counts. The genes are TRBV28 and TRBJ1-4, with D hard to call. The CDR3 spans 13 residues. V was trimmed by 7 bases and J by 6 bases, leaving 12 bases between them. The germline CDR1 and CDR2 sequences are MDHEN and SYDVKM. The CDR3 DNA follows: TGTGCCAGCACCGCGGGAGGATATGAAAAACTGTTTTTT. It specifies CASTAGGYEKLFF. The variable domain in full, completed from reference TRBV28 and TRBJ1-4, reads DVKVTQSSRYLVKRTGEKVFLECVQDMDHENMFWYRQDPGLGLRLIYFSYDVKMKEKGDIPEGYSVSREKKERFSLILESASTNQTSMYLCASTAGGYEKLFFGSGTQLSVL.

This clone occurred a few times. The rearrangement uses TRBV19 and TRBJ2-7; TRBD1 agrees at 9 bases. The trim removed 5 bases at V and 6 bases at J, leaving 11 bases unmatched. The CDR3 has 15 amino acids. Germline V gene sequence: CDR1 LNHDA, CDR2 SQIVND (reference sequence). CDR3 residues: CASSSGTGWNSEQYF. CDR3 nucleotide sequence: TGTGCCAGTAGTTCCGGGACAGGGTGGAACAGCGAGCAGTACTTC. Based on the CDR3 plus reference TRBV19 and TRBJ2-7, the full variable domain is DGGITQSPKYLFRKEGQNVTLSCEQNLNHDAMYWYRQDPGQGLRLIYYSQIVNDFQKGDIAEGYSVSREKKESFPLTVTSAQKNPTAFYLCASSSGTGWNSEQYFGPGTRLTVT.

This clone was counted between two and nine times. The J gene is TRBJ1-1, the V gene TRBV14; tentatively, D is TRBD1 (5 bases). The V end lost 4 bases, the J end lost 0 bases, and 12 bases lay between the germline ends. The germline V gene encodes CDR1 SGHDN and CDR2 FVKESK. The CDR3 totals 15 residues. CDR3: CASSRPGALNTEAFF. The CDR3 nucleotides are TGTGCCAGCAGCCGGCCTGGGGCCTTGAACACTGAAGCTTTCTTT.

J is TRBJ2-5 and V is TRBV15, with 8 bases matching TRBD2. Germline lookup yields CDR1 LNHNV and CDR2 YYDKDF (reference sequence). Unmatched junction bases numbered 16, after V lost 3 bases and J lost 7 bases. This CDR3 spans 17 amino acids. As DNA, the CDR3 is TGTGCCACCAGCAGGAGCCTAGCGGGCTTGATCCCAGGGACCCAGTACTTC. Residues: CATSRSLAGLIPGTQYF.

This clone was detected only a few times. The chain joins TRBV29-1 to TRBJ1-2; 7 nucleotides align to TRBD1. Germline lookup yields CDR1 SQVTM and CDR2 ANQGSEA. V was pared by 7 bases and J by 2 bases, with 7 bases of the junction left unmatched. The CDR3 is 13 amino acids. The CDR3 spells CSARTGPNYGYTF. CDR3 nucleotides: TGCAGCGCAAGGACAGGACCAAACTATGGCTACACCTTC.

This clone was seen a handful of times. This chain uses TRBV9 with TRBJ2-6; D unclear. V was clipped by 5 bases and J by 0 bases, with 21 bases between them. There are 19 residues in the CDR3. Germline values: CDR1 SGDLS, CDR2 YYNGEE. The CDR3 DNA reads as TGTGCCAGCAGTGAAGGGTTTGGGCAACCTTTCTCTGGGGCCAACGTCCTGACTTTC. Its protein is CASSEGFGQPFSGANVLTF.

This clone showed up just a few times. The chain carries TRBV11-3 and TRBJ1-1; D possibly corresponds to TRBD1 (5 bases). CDR1 and CDR2 from the germline V gene are SGHNT and YENEEA. Trimming pared 5 bases from V and 0 bases from J, leaving 16 bases between. This CDR3 region has 16 residues. CDR3 residues: CASSPRFDRLNTEAFF. CDR3 DNA: TGTGCCAGCAGCCCACGTTTCGACAGATTGAACACTGAAGCTTTCTTT. Based on the CDR3 plus reference TRBV11-3 and TRBJ1-1, the full variable domain is EAGVVQSPRYKIIEKKQPVAFWCNPISGHNTLYWYLQNLGQGPELLIRYENEEAVDDSQLPKDRFSAERLKGVDSTLKIQPAELGDSAVYLCASSPRFDRLNTEAFFGQGTRLTVV.

This clone counts as large. V gene TRBV19 combines with J gene TRBJ2-7, with TRBD2 matching over 11 bases. V gave up 5 bases and J gave up 6 bases; unmatched junction bases: 3. This CDR3 contains 13 residues. The germline CDR1 and CDR2 sequences are LNHDA and SQIVND (reference sequence). CDR3 DNA sequence: TGTGCCAGTAGTCTTACTAGCGGGGGCGAGCAGTACTTC. Translation gives CASSLTSGGEQYF.

This chain connects TRBV15 to TRBJ1-1; D is possibly TRBD1 (5 bases). CDR1 and CDR2 from the germline V gene are LNHNV and YYDKDF (reference sequence). This CDR3 has 14 amino acids. Trimming shortened V by 5 bases and J by 0 bases, and 10 bases separated the two germline ends. The CDR3 sequence: CATSGRVMNTEAFF. CDR3 bases: TGTGCCACCAGCGGCAGGGTCATGAACACTGAAGCTTTCTTT.

This chain links TRBV19 with TRBJ2-7; no reliable D call. The CDR3 runs 15 residues. The V gene lost 6 bases and the J gene lost 0 bases, with 15 bases spanning the gap. From germline, CDR1 is LNHDA and CDR2 SQIVND (reference sequence). CDR3 protein: CASSNGDRSSYEQYF. CDR3 DNA: TGTGCCAGTAGCAATGGCGATAGGAGCTCCTACGAGCAGTACTTC.

The V call is TRBV18, the J call TRBJ2-7; D perhaps matches TRBD2 (6 bases). Germline V CDR1 and CDR2: KGHSH, LQKENI. The V and J ends lost 2 bases and 3 bases respectively, with 14 bases between them. This CDR3 is built from 15 residues. Written as DNA, the CDR3 is TGTGCCAGCTCACCAGGAGGGTCCGGAGTCTACGAGCAGTACGTC. Residues: CASSPGGSGVYEQYV.